The 17 T cell receptor beta chains presented below share a single source sample, sequenced in a study of T-cell reconstitution after alpha-beta-depleted transplantation in children (TCRdb year 2016). The protocol used for the library was PCR. TCRdb names Illumina HiSeq 2500 as the instrument used. TCR libraries were prepared with molecular barcoding, using unique molecular identifiers to normalize TCRbeta repertoire quantification. TCRdb handled the public reads itself, with Q25 trimming in fastp and clone calling in MiXCR, and kept productive beta chains. Here each entry gathers all rows of one CDR3 protein and keeps the most common genes and DNA. A total of roughly 500,000 distinct CDR3 sequences appear in this sample, approximately 20% of them only once. The ten biggest clones cover more than 2.5% of the sample. This specimen was PBMCs from the stem cell graft donor, taken from the stem cell graft. These receptors were taken from a human donor who donated a stem cell graft to a child with acute lymphoblastic leukemia.

The V gene is TRBV5-1, the J gene TRBJ2-1; 12 positions agree with TRBD2. Unmatched junction bases numbered 12, after V lost 4 bases and J lost 7 bases. Germline V gene sequence: CDR1 SGHRS, CDR2 YFSETQ. The CDR3 totals 17 residues. CDR3 region: CASSRILAGGPGNEQFF. Written as DNA, the CDR3 is TGCGCCAGCAGCCGGATCCTAGCGGGAGGGCCAGGGAATGAGCAGTTCTTC.

The chain is built from TRBV29-1 and TRBJ2-7, with D perhaps TRBD1 (6 bases). V was cut by 5 bases and J by 3 bases, with 14 bases left in between. CDR1 and CDR2 from the germline V gene are SQVTM and ANQGSEA. The CDR3 has 13 residues. The CDR3 DNA follows: TGCAGCGTTCTGGCAGGGGAATACTACGAGCAGTACTTC. Protein sequence: CSVLAGEYYEQYF.

The rearrangement links TRBV4-1 to TRBJ1-5, with D possibly being TRBD1 (5 bases). CDR3 size: 15 residues. CDR1 and CDR2 from the germline V gene are MGHRA and YSYEKL. Trimming pared 0 bases from V and 11 bases from J, leaving 17 bases between. DNA for the CDR3: TGCGCCAGCAGCCAAGAACTCACTGACGGAGGGGCCCAGCATTTT. It translates to CASSQELTDGGAQHF.

The table lists this clonotype with a few counts. V and J are TRBV2 and TRBJ1-2; no clear D gene. CDR3 length: 13 residues. The V gene lost 6 bases and the J gene lost 2 bases, with 10 bases spanning the gap. CDR1 and CDR2 (germline): SNHLY, FYNNEI. This CDR3 is CASRRDENYGYTF. CDR3 DNA sequence: TGTGCCAGCAGGCGTGATGAGAACTATGGCTACACCTTC.

V usage is TRBV4-1 and J usage is TRBJ2-1; the match to TRBD2 covers 8 bases. Germline CDR1 is MGHRA and CDR2 is YSYEKL. CDR3 length: 14 residues. With V trimmed by 0 bases and J by 12 bases, 7 bases remained unmatched. CDR3: CASSQDAGLASQFF. Written as DNA, the CDR3 is TGCGCCAGCAGCCAAGATGCAGGACTAGCATCGCAGTTCTTC.

This clonotype was seen a handful of times. V usage is TRBV7-3 and J usage is TRBJ2-7; 9 bases match TRBD2. The junction had 6 bases not matched to a gene; V was cut back by 3 bases and J by 3 bases. The CDR3 contains 15 residues. CDR1 and CDR2 from the germline V gene are SGHTA and FQGTGA. For the CDR3, the DNA is TGTGCCAGCAGCTTTTTAGCGGGAGAAGGCTACGAGCAGTACTTC. Residues: CASSFLAGEGYEQYF.

This clonotype appeared a few times. This chain connects TRBV12-3 or TRBV12-4 to TRBJ1-2; no firm D call. This CDR3 has 15 amino acids. V was cut by 3 bases and J by 4 bases, with 15 bases left in between. CDR3 sequence reads: CASSLGSPPFYGYTF. The CDR3 nucleotides read TGTGCCAGCAGTTTGGGCAGTCCACCGTTCTATGGCTACACCTTC.

The chain couples TRBV18 to TRBJ2-7; no definite D call. Germline CDR1 and CDR2: KGHSH and LQKENI. This CDR3 has 14 amino acids. V gave up 0 bases and J gave up 3 bases, with 9 bases separating them. CDR3 in DNA: TGTGCCAGCTCACCACCTACCGCGAACTACGAGCAGTACTTC. Its protein product is CASSPPTANYEQYF.

The gene calls are TRBV7-9 and TRBJ2-2; TRBD2 is a possible D gene (6 bases). The length of the CDR3 is 15 residues. The V gene lost 6 bases and the J gene lost 4 bases, with 15 bases spanning the gap. CDR1 is SEHNR, CDR2 FQNEAQ, per germline (reference sequence). The DNA for the CDR3 is TGTGCCAGCAGTCCACCTGGAGGGGTCACCGGGGAGCTGTTTTTT. Translated: CASSPPGGVTGELFF. The full variable domain, with the rest looked up from reference TRBV7-9 and TRBJ2-2, is DTGVSQNPRHKITKRGQNVTFRCDPISEHNRLYWYRQTLGQGPEFLTYFQNEAQLEKSRLLSDRFSAERPKGSFSTLEIQRTEQGDSAMYLCASSPPGGVTGELFFGEGSRLTVL.

This chain links TRBV10-2 with TRBJ2-1, with 12 bases that match TRBD2. This CDR3 contains 21 residues. Trimming cost V 2 bases and J 7 bases; bases outside gene matches: 21. The germline gives CDR1 WSHSY, CDR2 SAAADI. CDR3 DNA: TGCGCCAGCAGTGAGATGGGGGTCGAGACTAGCGGGAGAGGAGGTGTGAATGAGCAGTTCTTC. Amino acids: CASSEMGVETSGRGGVNEQFF.

This chain connects TRBV30 to TRBJ2-4; D is possibly TRBD1 (6 bases). Trimming removed 8 bases from V and 2 bases from J, with 13 bases in between. Germline V gives CDR1 GTSNPN, CDR2 SVGIG (reference sequence). The length of the CDR3 is 13 residues. The CDR3 DNA follows: TGTGCCAGTACAGGGTCGCCCAAAAACATTCAGTACTTC. Its translation is CASTGSPKNIQYF.

This clonotype was detected a few times. The chain's CDR3 is CSVLRYRGLSDTQYF. The DNA of the CDR3 is TGCAGCGTTCTACGTTACAGGGGATTATCAGATACGCAGTATTTT. The rearrangement links TRBV29-1 to TRBJ2-3; 7 bases are a match to TRBD1. Germline V gene lookup returns CDR1 SQVTM and CDR2 ANQGSEA. The CDR3 is 15 residues long. With 5 bases clipped from V and 4 bases from J, the junction kept 12 bases outside the gene matches.

The chain couples TRBV10-2 to TRBJ2-7; D remains unclear. The length of the CDR3 is 12 residues. Germline CDR1 WSHSY, CDR2 SAAADI. V was cut by 3 bases and J by 9 bases, with 12 bases left in between. CDR3 nucleotide sequence: TGCGCCAGCAGTGACCCCAGTATTGGGCAGTACTTC. Protein product: CASSDPSIGQYF.

The chain recombines TRBV21-1 with TRBJ1-2. TRBV21-1 is designated a pseudogene. The CDR3 extends over 14 amino acids. CDR3: CAIPTADRPDSYTF. The CDR3, as DNA: TGTGCCATTCCTACCGCGGACCGTCCAGACAGCTACACCTTC.

The DNA for the CDR3 is TGTGCCAGCAGTTTCGGGACAAACAATCAGCCCCAGCATTTT. This encodes CASSFGTNNQPQHF. The V call is TRBV12-3 or TRBV12-4, the J call TRBJ1-5, with D maybe TRBD1 (6 bases). The CDR3 is 14 amino acids. V was shortened by 3 bases and J by 3 bases, with 9 bases between the two germline ends.

The rearrangement joins TRBV3-1 to TRBJ2-5; no reliable D call. V was shortened by 2 bases and J by 5 bases, with 18 bases between the two germline ends. The germline V gene has CDR1 LGHDT and CDR2 YNNKEL (reference sequence). This CDR3 is built from 16 residues. The CDR3 nucleotides are TGTGCCAGCAGCCAAAGCCGATCTATGAGAGCGGAGACCCAGTACTTC. Protein product: CASSQSRSMRAETQYF.

A few counts support this clonotype. Germline and junction disagree at one end, which may indicate a read error. The rearrangement links TRBV15 to TRBJ1-1; the D gene is possibly TRBD1 (6 bases). CDR3 size: 14 residues. Germline V CDR1 and CDR2: LNHNV, YYDKDF (reference sequence). The CDR3 sequence: CATRREQGDTEAFF. As DNA, the CDR3 is TGTGCCACCAGAAGAGAACAGGGAGACACTGAAGCTTTCTTT. The complete variable domain, with remaining parts taken from reference TRBV15 and TRBJ1-1, reads DAMVIQNPRYQVTQFGKPVTLSCSQTLNHNVMYWYQQKSSQAPKLLFHYYDKDFNNEADTPDNFQSRRPNTSFCFLDIRSPGLGDTAMYLCATRREQGDTEAFFGQGTRLTVV.